Listed below are T cell receptor beta chains from one sample, sequenced in a study of cytomegalovirus exposure and HLA in healthy donors. Profiled with immunoSEQ multiplex PCR; TCRdb holds only in-frame clones, not every one. There are roughly 170,000 clones in the sample; almost 80% occur only once, and roughly 1.3% lies in the top ten. Sequenced input: PBMCs. Receptor source: a man between 25 and 39 years old in good health and CMV-seronegative. Both conserved end residues are trimmed from each CDR3. Each record gives: J gene, D gene, V gene, clone size, CDR3 protein. The D gene is left open where the match is weak. Clone size is shown for a subset of rows, as once, few, many or a class of expanded clone.

j_call: TRBJ2-1; d_call: TRBD2; v_call: TRBV6-1; clone_size: few; cdr3_aa: ASRPTSGGFNEQF
j_call: TRBJ2-7; d_call: TRBD1; v_call: TRBV5-4; clone_size: NA; cdr3_aa: ASSLARSQGAREQY
j_call: TRBJ1-2; d_call: TRBD1; v_call: TRBV27; clone_size: NA; cdr3_aa: ASSLRQGAVYGYT
j_call: TRBJ2-7; d_call: NA; v_call: TRBV11-2; clone_size: few; cdr3_aa: ASSLGRNEQY
j_call: TRBJ2-6; d_call: TRBD1; v_call: TRBV30; clone_size: once; cdr3_aa: AWDRQHLTGANVLT
j_call: TRBJ1-1; d_call: NA; v_call: TRBV2; clone_size: NA; cdr3_aa: ASTPNNKRGNTEAF
j_call: TRBJ2-1; d_call: TRBD1; v_call: TRBV29-1; clone_size: NA; cdr3_aa: SVEVLPGQGAPNEQF
j_call: TRBJ2-7; d_call: NA; v_call: TRBV14; clone_size: few; cdr3_aa: ASSRTAEGQY
j_call: TRBJ2-2; d_call: NA; v_call: TRBV19; clone_size: NA; cdr3_aa: ASSIVGIGGELF
j_call: TRBJ2-5; d_call: TRBD2; v_call: TRBV23-1; clone_size: NA; cdr3_aa: ASSQVLGTSRETQY
j_call: TRBJ2-3; d_call: TRBD1; v_call: TRBV7-6; clone_size: NA; cdr3_aa: ASSFRDRDTDTQY
j_call: TRBJ2-1; d_call: TRBD2; v_call: TRBV7-6; clone_size: NA; cdr3_aa: ASSSGLAEYNEQF
j_call: TRBJ1-4; d_call: NA; v_call: TRBV19; clone_size: NA; cdr3_aa: ASSTDRSNEKLF